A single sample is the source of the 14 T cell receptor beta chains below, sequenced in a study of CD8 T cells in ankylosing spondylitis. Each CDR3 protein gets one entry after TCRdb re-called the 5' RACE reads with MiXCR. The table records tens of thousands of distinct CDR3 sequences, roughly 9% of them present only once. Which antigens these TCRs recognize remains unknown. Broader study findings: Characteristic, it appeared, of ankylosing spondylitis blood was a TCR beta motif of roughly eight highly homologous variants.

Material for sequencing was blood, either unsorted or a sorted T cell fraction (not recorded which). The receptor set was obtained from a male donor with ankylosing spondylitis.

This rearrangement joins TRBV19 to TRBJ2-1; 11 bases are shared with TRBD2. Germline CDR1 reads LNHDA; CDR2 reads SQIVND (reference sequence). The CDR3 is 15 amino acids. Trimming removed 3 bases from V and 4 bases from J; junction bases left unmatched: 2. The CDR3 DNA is TGTGCCAGTAGTATGGGACTAGCGGATTACAATGAGCAGTTCTTC. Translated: CASSMGLADYNEQFF.

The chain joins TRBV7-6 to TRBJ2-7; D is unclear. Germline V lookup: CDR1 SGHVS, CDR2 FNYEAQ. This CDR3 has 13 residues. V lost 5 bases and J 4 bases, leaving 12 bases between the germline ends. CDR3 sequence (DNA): TGTGCCAGCAGCGTATCCCCACAGTACGAGCAGTACTTC. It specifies CASSVSPQYEQYF.

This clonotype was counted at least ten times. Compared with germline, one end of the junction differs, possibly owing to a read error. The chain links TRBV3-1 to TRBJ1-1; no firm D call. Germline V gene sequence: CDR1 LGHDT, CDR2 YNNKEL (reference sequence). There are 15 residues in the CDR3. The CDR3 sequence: CASSKDRNMETEAFF. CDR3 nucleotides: TGTGCCAGCAGCAAAGACCGGAATATGGAGACTGAAGCTTTCTTT.

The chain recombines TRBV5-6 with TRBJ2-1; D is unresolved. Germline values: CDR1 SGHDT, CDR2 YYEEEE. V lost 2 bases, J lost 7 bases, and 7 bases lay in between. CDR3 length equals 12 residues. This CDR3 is CASSFSWNEQFF. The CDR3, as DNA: TGTGCCAGCAGCTTCTCGTGGAATGAGCAGTTCTTC.

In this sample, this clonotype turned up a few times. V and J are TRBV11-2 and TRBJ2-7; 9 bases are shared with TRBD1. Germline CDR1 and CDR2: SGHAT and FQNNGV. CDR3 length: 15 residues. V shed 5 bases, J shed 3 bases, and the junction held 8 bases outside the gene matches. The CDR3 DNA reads TGTGCCAGCAGCATTCGGACAGGGGATCTCTACGAGCAGTACTTC. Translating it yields CASSIRTGDLYEQYF.

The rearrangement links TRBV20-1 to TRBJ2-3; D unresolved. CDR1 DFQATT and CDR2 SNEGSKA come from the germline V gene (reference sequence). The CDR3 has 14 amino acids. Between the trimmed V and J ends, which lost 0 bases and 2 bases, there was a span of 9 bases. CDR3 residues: CSARDRFHTDTQYF. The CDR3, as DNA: TGCAGTGCTAGAGATCGGTTCCACACAGATACGCAGTATTTT.

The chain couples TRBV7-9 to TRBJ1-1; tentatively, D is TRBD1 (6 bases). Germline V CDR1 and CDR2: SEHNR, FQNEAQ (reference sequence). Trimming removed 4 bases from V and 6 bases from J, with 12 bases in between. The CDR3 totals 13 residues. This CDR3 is CASSSTGIPEAFF. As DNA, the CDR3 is TGTGCCAGCAGCTCCACAGGGATTCCTGAAGCTTTCTTT.

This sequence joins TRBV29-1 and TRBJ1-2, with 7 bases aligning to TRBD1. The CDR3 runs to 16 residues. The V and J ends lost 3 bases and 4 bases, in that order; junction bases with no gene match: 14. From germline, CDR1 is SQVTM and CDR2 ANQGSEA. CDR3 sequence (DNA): TGCAGCGTTGACGGGACAGTACGGCCCCGGAGCTATGGCTACACCTTC. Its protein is CSVDGTVRPRSYGYTF.

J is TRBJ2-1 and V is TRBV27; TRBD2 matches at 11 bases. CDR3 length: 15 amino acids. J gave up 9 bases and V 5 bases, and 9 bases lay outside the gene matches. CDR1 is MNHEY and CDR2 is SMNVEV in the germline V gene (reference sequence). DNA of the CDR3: TGTGCCAGCAGTCTAGCGGGAGGTTTGCAGGGTGAGCAGTTCTTC. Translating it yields CASSLAGGLQGEQFF.

CDR3 nucleotide sequence: TGTGCCAGTAGCCGCGGCGTGACCTATGATGAGCAGTTCTTC. Residues: CASSRGVTYDEQFF. This chain uses TRBV19 with TRBJ2-1; D is uncertain. CDR3 length equals 14 residues. Trimming removed 6 bases at V and 8 bases at J, with 17 bases between. Germline assignment: CDR1 LNHDA and CDR2 SQIVND (reference sequence).

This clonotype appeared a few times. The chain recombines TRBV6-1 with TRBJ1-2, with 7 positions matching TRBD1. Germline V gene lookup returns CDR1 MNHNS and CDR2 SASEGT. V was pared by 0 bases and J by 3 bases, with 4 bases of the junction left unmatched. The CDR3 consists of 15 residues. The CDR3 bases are TGTGCCAGCAGTGAAGCGGAGGGGGCGGACTATGGCTACACCTTC. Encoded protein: CASSEAEGADYGYTF.

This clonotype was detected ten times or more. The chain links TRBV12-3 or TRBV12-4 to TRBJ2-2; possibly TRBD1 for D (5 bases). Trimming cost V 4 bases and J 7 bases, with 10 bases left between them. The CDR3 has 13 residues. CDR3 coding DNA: TGTGCCAGCAGTTCCAGGGTTGGCGGGGAGCTGTTTTTT. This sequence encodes CASSSRVGGELFF.

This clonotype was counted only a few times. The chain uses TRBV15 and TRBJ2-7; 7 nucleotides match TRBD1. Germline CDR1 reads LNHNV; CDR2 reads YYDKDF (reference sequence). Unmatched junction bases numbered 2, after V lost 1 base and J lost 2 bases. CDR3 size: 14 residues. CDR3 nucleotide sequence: TGTGCCACCAGCAGAGGGACAGGCGCCTACGAGCAGTACTTC. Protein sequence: CATSRGTGAYEQYF.

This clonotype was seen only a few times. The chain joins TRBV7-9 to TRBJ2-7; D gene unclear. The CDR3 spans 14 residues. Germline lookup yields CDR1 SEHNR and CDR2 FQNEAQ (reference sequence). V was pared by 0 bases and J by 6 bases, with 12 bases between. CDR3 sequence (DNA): TGTGCCAGCAGCTTAGCCGCCCCGCCCTCCGAGCAGTACTTC. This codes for CASSLAAPPSEQYF.